These T cell receptor beta chains were read from a single sample in a study of T cells in Graves' hyperthyroidism and ophthalmopathy. From the multiplex PCR reads, TCRdb called clonotypes with MiXCR, one entry per CDR3 protein. The profile shows about 210,000 distinct CDR3 sequences, 15% to 20% of them singletons. Specimen: blood. These receptors were taken from a man between 50 and 59 years old with Graves' hyperthyroidism. The CDR3 runs from the conserved cysteine through the conserved F or W.

V	J	CDR3
TRBV11-2	TRBJ2-1	CASSSGTSGRGHEQFF
TRBV6-1	TRBJ1-6	CASSEEGSSPLHF
TRBV6-2/TRBV6-3	TRBJ2-6	CASSRTASSGANVLTF
TRBV6-2/TRBV6-3	TRBJ1-5	CASSYSSGGRLNSQPQHF
TRBV6-1	TRBJ2-7	CASSSGPGLAGGYEQYF
TRBV5-1	TRBJ1-1	CASRVQLNTEAFF
TRBV30	TRBJ2-1	CAWSVGDRGGNEQFF
TRBV7-3	TRBJ2-3	CASSYLRTDTQYF
TRBV5-4	TRBJ2-1	CASSLASFNEQFF
TRBV12-3/TRBV12-4	TRBJ2-5	CASRLESETQYF
TRBV30	TRBJ2-1	CAWSGFRHNEQFF
TRBV7-2	TRBJ2-2	CASSLEVTRELFF
TRBV2	TRBJ2-2	CASRLTSAGELFF
TRBV5-1	TRBJ2-1	CASSFSLAGGPDEQFF
TRBV12-3/TRBV12-4	TRBJ2-5	CASSASTGETQYF
TRBV11-2	TRBJ1-1	CASSPLMRGRGTEAFF
TRBV2	TRBJ2-7	CASSAGELLIYEQYF
TRBV28	TRBJ1-2	CASSIMGDYYGYTF
TRBV12-3/TRBV12-4	TRBJ2-3	CASSSGLVNTQYF
TRBV12-5	TRBJ1-2	CASGGGYGYTF
TRBV7-9	TRBJ1-2	CASSLTPGRDGYTF
TRBV6-1	TRBJ2-7	CASSWDREYEQYF
TRBV6-1	TRBJ2-5	CASSKNGQETQYF
TRBV5-5	TRBJ2-7	CASSLEGGLIREQYF
TRBV5-4	TRBJ1-2	CASSLAQDGPYGYTF
TRBV6-1	TRBJ2-1	CASSLGLAASYNEQFF
TRBV10-3	TRBJ2-3	CAISTGLAGAEDTQYF
TRBV5-1	TRBJ2-7	CASSSRDGLYRQYF
TRBV28	TRBJ2-1	CASSPQGGAYNEQFF
TRBV28	TRBJ2-7	CASSEAGGSYEQYF
TRBV12-5	TRBJ2-2	CASGLALWATPNTGELFF
TRBV11-2	TRBJ2-7	CASSLDSRDMVEQYF
TRBV7-3	TRBJ2-7	CASSRFGEGEQYF
TRBV12-3/TRBV12-4	TRBJ1-2	CASSQRGGDGYTF
TRBV9	TRBJ2-3	CASSVSGRLVDTQYF
TRBV27	TRBJ1-1	CASSLQAAAGTEAFF
TRBV2	TRBJ1-1	CASTLDRANTEAFF
TRBV12-3/TRBV12-4	TRBJ1-3	CASSSGQSSYTGNTIYF
TRBV11-1	TRBJ2-3	CASSLAREGHTQYF
TRBV10-3	TRBJ1-1	CAISEAGKQNTEAFF
TRBV30	TRBJ2-7	CAWSVTGVEQYF